This TCR beta chain was captured by sequencing in a study of PD-1 blockade in classical Hodgkin lymphoma. Every one of the patients relapsed after autologous stem cell transplantation (brentuximab vedotin exposure was variable). Germline lookup yields CDR1 MGHRA and CDR2 YSYEKL. Trimming cost V 4 bases and J 4 bases; bases outside gene matches: 2. The length of the CDR3 is 15 residues. Profiled with immunoSEQ multiplex PCR; TCRdb holds only in-frame clones, not every one. Of about 98,000 clones in the sample, roughly 90% are singletons; the top ten hold less than 3.5%. The chain carries TRBV4-1 and TRBJ2-3; 13 bases fit TRBD2. Specimen: peripheral blood mononuclear cells (PBMCs), collected at baseline. The TCR sequence derives from a human donor with classical Hodgkin lymphoma. CDR3: CASSRTSGSSDTQYF. The CDR3 bases are TGCGCCAGCAGCCGGACTAGCGGGAGTTCAGATACGCAGTATTTT.